This T cell receptor beta chain is drawn from a study of CD8+CD57+ T cells in acquired aplastic anemia. Study context: Quantities of DNA derived from sorted CD4+ and CD8+ cells averaged around 3 ug.

The V end lost 8 bases, the J end lost 4 bases, and 14 bases lay between the germline ends. The CDR3 covers 13 residues. CDR1 and CDR2 (germline): WSHSY, SAAADI. This clonotype was picked up many times. Antigen specificity is unknown. Findings and limits, study-wide: The number of CD8+ CDR3 sequences shared by patients and controls was around 30.

Genomic DNA, the template, was used for profiling of the TCR beta VDJ and CDR3. TCRdb used MiXCR to reprocess the reads, holding one entry per CDR3 protein. The data hold 65,000 to 85,000 distinct CDR3 sequences, with under 65% observed a single time. The origin of this receptor is a human donor in good health, serving as a control. Sequencing was carried out using sorted CD4+, CD8+, or CD8+CD57+ T cells (not recorded which) from PBMCs. This chain links TRBV10-2 with TRBJ1-2; D remains unclear. CDR3 sequence (DNA): TGCGCCAGCTACGCAGCCGGGATCTATGGCTACACCTTC. Its translation: CASYAAGIYGYTF.